These 10 T cell receptor beta chains were sequenced from one sample in a study of vaccination and CD4 T cells after COVID-19. Treatment described: approximately nine-day PBMC culture with coronavirus spike peptide pools or control peptides (ViraFEST assay). The assay that was used to sequence DNA from cultured CD4+ T cells was the Oncomine TCR Beta short-read assay. TCRdb used MiXCR to reprocess the PCR reads, holding one entry per CDR3 protein. This table has around 12,000 distinct CDR3 sequences, 36% appearing once. What these receptors recognize is not known. Sequenced sample: cultured CD4+ T cells from blood. Receptors were obtained from a human donor with COVID-19.

This chain connects TRBV5-1 to TRBJ2-5; 7 positions agree with TRBD2. With 8 bases clipped from V and 2 bases from J, the junction kept 12 bases outside the gene matches. The CDR3 has 15 amino acids. CDR1 is SGHRS and CDR2 is YFSETQ in the germline V gene. In DNA form, the CDR3 reads TGCGCCAGTTCAAACCGGGGGGAGTATCAAGAGACCCAGTACTTC. Its translation is CASSNRGEYQETQYF.

This clonotype was detected only a few times. This chain joins TRBV9 and TRBJ1-6; 7 positions match TRBD1. The CDR3 runs to 14 residues. Losses at the gene ends were 3 bases for V and 8 bases for J; bases not matched to a gene: 5. Germline V gives CDR1 SGDLS, CDR2 YYNGEE. The CDR3 DNA is TGTGCCAGCAGCGCCCGGGACAGTTATTCACCCCTCCACTTT. It encodes CASSARDSYSPLHF.

This clonotype appeared a few times. V and J are TRBV15 and TRBJ1-2; tentative D call: TRBD1 (5 bases). V shed 2 bases and J shed 8 bases, with 12 bases lying between them. CDR1 LNHNV and CDR2 YYDKDF come from the germline V gene (reference sequence). The CDR3 consists of 13 residues. The CDR3 nucleotides read TGTGCCACCAGCAGACCAGGGTGGGAAGGCTACACCTTC. Its translation: CATSRPGWEGYTF.

This clonotype showed up just a few times. The chain uses TRBV6-1 and TRBJ1-2; D is unclear. The CDR3 has 14 amino acids. Germline CDR1 MNHNS, CDR2 SASEGT. The V gene lost 6 bases and the J gene lost 6 bases, with 17 bases spanning the gap. The CDR3 sequence is CASRMEGRRDGYTF. The CDR3 coding sequence is TGTGCCAGCAGGATGGAGGGTCGGCGGGATGGCTACACCTTC.

The table lists this clonotype with a few counts. The rearrangement joins TRBV5-4 to TRBJ1-4, with TRBD1 matching 7 bases. Germline CDR1 is SGHNT and CDR2 is YYREEE (reference sequence). The CDR3 contains 13 residues. Germline trimming cut 4 bases from V and 7 bases from J; bases unmatched to any gene: 4. CDR3 DNA: TGTGCCAGCAGCAAAGACAGGGTTGAAAAACTGTTTTTT. It encodes CASSKDRVEKLFF.

Only a few counts were recorded for this clonotype. CDR3 region: CSARWGGGASDTQYF. DNA of the CDR3: TGCAGTGCTAGGTGGGGCGGGGGGGCCTCAGATACGCAGTATTTT. V gene TRBV20-1 combines with J gene TRBJ2-3; TRBD2 matches 9 bases. The CDR3 extends over 15 amino acids. Trimming cost V 3 bases and J 4 bases; bases outside gene matches: 8. CDR1 and CDR2 from the germline V gene are DFQATT and SNEGSKA (reference sequence).

V usage is TRBV19 and J usage is TRBJ1-5, with D tentatively TRBD1 (5 bases). The germline V gene encodes CDR1 LNHDA and CDR2 SQIVND (reference sequence). V was cut by 6 bases and J by 0 bases, with 18 bases left in between. The CDR3 runs to 17 residues. The CDR3 reads CASRGYSTAYSNQPQHF. Here the CDR3 DNA reads TGTGCCAGTAGGGGCTACTCGACAGCCTATAGCAATCAGCCCCAGCATTTT.

The chain is built from TRBV6-4 and TRBJ1-2; weak D call: TRBD1 (5 bases). CDR3 length: 12 amino acids. Trimming removed 2 bases at V and 8 bases at J, with 9 bases between. From germline, CDR1 is MRHNA and CDR2 SNTAGT. CDR3 sequence (DNA): TGTGCCAGCAGTGACGGGGGATCGGGCTACACCTTC. It codes for CASSDGGSGYTF.

This clonotype was detected a few times. CDR3 nucleotide sequence: TGTGCCAGCAGCCGGGCTGGAGCTTTCTTT. The encoded protein is CASSRAGAFF. V usage is TRBV6-1 and J usage is TRBJ1-1; no clear D. Germline CDR1 MNHNS, CDR2 SASEGT. This CDR3 spans 10 amino acids. V gave up 6 bases and J gave up 10 bases, with 9 bases separating them.

This clonotype showed up just a few times. CDR3 DNA sequence: TGTGCCACCAGCAGCGGGCTTTGGGGCTACACCTTC. Its protein is CATSSGLWGYTF. V and J are TRBV15 and TRBJ1-2; D gene ambiguous. The V gene's germline CDR1 is LNHNV and CDR2 YYDKDF (reference sequence). Trimming cost V 3 bases and J 8 bases, with 10 bases left between them. This CDR3 has 12 amino acids.